This T cell receptor (beta chain) was sequenced during a study of cytomegalovirus exposure and HLA in healthy donors. Findings and caveats of the study: An assumption of roughly uniform sequencing depth across donors underlay the presence/absence analyses. TCR beta sequences numbering roughly 16,000 were associated with HLA alleles at 0.05 false discovery rate in a later analysis.

The germline V gene has CDR1 SGHRS and CDR2 YFSETQ. This CDR3 comprises 15 residues. The ends were cut back, 0 bases at V and 0 bases at J, with 6 bases in the middle. PCR involved 60 Vbeta and 13 Jbeta primers. The method was immunoSEQ multiplex PCR; TCRdb's version includes in-frame clones alone and lacks a portion of them. The data contain some 150,000 clones, approximately 68% of them singletons. A note on this clone: What it binds is not known.

The sequencing sample was made of PBMCs. This chain links TRBV5-1 with TRBJ2-2, with D unresolved. The sequence was obtained from a man aged 55 to 70 in good health and CMV-seronegative. This CDR3 reads CASSLGLPNTGELFF. DNA of the CDR3: TGCGCCAGCAGCTTGGGACTTCCGAACACCGGGGAGCTGTTTTTT.